This T cell receptor beta chain was recovered during a study of beta chain features in type 1 diabetes. Every isolated RNA sample was fully reverse transcribed, so sequencing captured expressed TCRB transcripts. Here immunoSEQ multiplex PCR was the method, and the copy in TCRdb shows in-frame clones only, minus some. The table lists hundreds of thousands of clones, under 70% of them singletons. In the case of this clone: The target antigen is unknown. This sample also contains other DNA sequences that code for the same CDR3.

CD45RO/CCR7/CD25/CD127/CD95/CD27 sorting isolated CD4+ naive, central memory, regulatory and stem cell-like memory cells. The study's findings and limits: With patients and controls alike, PCR might favor shorter templates to an equal degree. Patients' naive, central memory and regulatory TCRB repertoires appeared more alike than those of healthy donors. Patients with type 1 diabetes showed fewer VDJ junction insertions and more deletions.

Sequences were obtained from naive CD4+ T cells from blood. The clonotype comes from a man aged 25 to 40 in good health.

This CDR3 reads CAWSRAGELFF. CDR3 sequence (DNA): TGTGCCTGGAGTCGAGCCGGGGAGCTGTTTTTT. The rearrangement links TRBV30 to TRBJ2-2; no firm D call. Trimming pared 2 bases from V and 6 bases from J, leaving 4 bases between. CDR1 and CDR2 from the germline V gene are GTSNPN and SVGIG (reference sequence). The CDR3 has 11 residues.